The entry that follows covers one T cell receptor (beta chain) sequence. Its antigen is still unknown. The data are from a study of CD8 T cells in ankylosing spondylitis. Overall study results and limits: Ankylosing spondylitis blood appeared to carry a characteristic TCR beta motif of roughly 8 highly homologous variants. Reactive arthritis synovial fluid and blood previously showed some of these motif variants.

MiXCR, applied by TCRdb to the 5' RACE reads, yields one record per CDR3 protein. Altogether around 120,000 distinct CDR3 sequences are present, around 24% being singletons, with the ten largest covering around 12%. V lost 2 bases and J 0 bases, leaving 5 bases between the germline ends. Per the germline V gene, CDR1 is PRHDT and CDR2 is FYEKMQ (reference sequence). CDR3 length: 15 residues. The clonotype was recovered from a male donor with ankylosing spondylitis. The sequenced sample consisted of synovial fluid, either unsorted or a sorted T cell fraction (not recorded which). The V gene is TRBV13, the J gene TRBJ2-6; no clear D gene. The CDR3 reads CASSLLRSGANVLTF. DNA for the CDR3: TGTGCCAGCAGCTTATTACGCTCTGGGGCCAACGTCCTGACTTTC.